The entry below gives a single T cell receptor (beta chain) sequence along with its context. The source of the sample is a study of blood T cell repertoires in COVID-19. TCRdb's copy holds only in-frame clones and misses some; the assay was immunoSEQ multiplex PCR. The sample contains some 240,000 clones, 75% to 85% of which appear only once. V was shortened by 2 bases and J by 9 bases, with 10 bases between the two germline ends. This CDR3 spans 11 amino acids. CDR1 GTSNPN and CDR2 SVGIG come from the germline V gene (reference sequence). J is TRBJ1-1 and V is TRBV30; weak D call: TRBD1 (6 bases). Sequencing used peripheral blood. The sequence derives from a woman aged 40 to 50 who had recovered from COVID-19. The CDR3 DNA reads as TGTGCCTGGAGTCCAGGGACACAAGCTTTCTTT. Amino acid sequence: CAWSPGTQAFF.